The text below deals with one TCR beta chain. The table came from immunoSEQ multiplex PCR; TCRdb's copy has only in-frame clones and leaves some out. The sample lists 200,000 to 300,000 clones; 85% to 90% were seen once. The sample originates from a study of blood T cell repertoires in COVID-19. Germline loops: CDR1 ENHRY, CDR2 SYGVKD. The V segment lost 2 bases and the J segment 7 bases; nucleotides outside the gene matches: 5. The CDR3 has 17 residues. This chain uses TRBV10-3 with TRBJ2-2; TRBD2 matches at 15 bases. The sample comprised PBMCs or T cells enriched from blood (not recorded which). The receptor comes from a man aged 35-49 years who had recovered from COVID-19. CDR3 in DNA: TGTGCCATCAGTGAGCCGTTGGGACTAGCGGGGGGCGGGGAGCTGTTTTTT. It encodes CAISEPLGLAGGGELFF.